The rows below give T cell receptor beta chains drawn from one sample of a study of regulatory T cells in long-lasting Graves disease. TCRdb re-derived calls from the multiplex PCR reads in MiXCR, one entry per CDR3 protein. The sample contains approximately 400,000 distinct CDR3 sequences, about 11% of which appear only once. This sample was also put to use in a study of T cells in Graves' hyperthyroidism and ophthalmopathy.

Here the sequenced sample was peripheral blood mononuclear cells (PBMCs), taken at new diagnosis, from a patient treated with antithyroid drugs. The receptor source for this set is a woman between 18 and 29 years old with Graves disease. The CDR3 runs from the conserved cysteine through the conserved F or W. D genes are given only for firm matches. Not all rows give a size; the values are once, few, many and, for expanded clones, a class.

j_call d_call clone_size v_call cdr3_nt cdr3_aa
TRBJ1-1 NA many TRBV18 TGTGCCAGCTCACCATTGGCGGGCGTACCCTTTTTAGGCACTGAAGCTTTCTTT CASSPLAGVPFLGTEAFF
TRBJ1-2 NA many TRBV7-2 TGTGCCAGCAGCGAACGCAGGGCCAGGAACTATGGCTACACCTTC CASSERRARNYGYTF
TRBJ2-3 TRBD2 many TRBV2 TGTGCCAGCAGCGAAGGGACTAGCAGCACAGATACGCAGTATTTT CASSEGTSSTDTQYF
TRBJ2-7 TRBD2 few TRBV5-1 TGCGCCAGCAGCTTGACTAGCGGGAGCAAGGGCGAGCAGTACTTC CASSLTSGSKGEQYF
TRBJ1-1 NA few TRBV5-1 TGCGCCAGCAGCTTGTTGGGCCCCGGGACGGCCCTACATCGGAGCACTGAAGCTTTCTTT CASSLLGPGTALHRSTEAFF
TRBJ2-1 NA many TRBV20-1 TGCAGTGCTAGTAGGCAGGCTTACAATGAGCAGTTCTTC CSASRQAYNEQFF
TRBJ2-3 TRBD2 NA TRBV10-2 TGCGCCAGCAGTGTTTCCCTAGCGGGGGGCACAGATACGCAGTATTTT CASSVSLAGGTDTQYF
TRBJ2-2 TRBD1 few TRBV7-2 TGTGCCAGCAGCTTGAGACAGGGGGTCCTCGGTGGCGGGGAGCTGTTTTTT CASSLRQGVLGGGELFF
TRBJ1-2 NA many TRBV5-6 TGTGCCAGCAGCTTGAGAGCGGACAGCACAAACTATGGCTACACCTTC CASSLRADSTNYGYTF
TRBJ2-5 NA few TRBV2 TGTGCCAGCAGCCAAGAGGTCCTCCGACGGTCTCTTCCAATAGAGACCCAGTACTTC CASSQEVLRRSLPIETQYF
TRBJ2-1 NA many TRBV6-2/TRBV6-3 TGTGCCAGCCGCAACGGGGGCATTTCTAGCAATGAGCAGTTCTTC CASRNGGISSNEQFF
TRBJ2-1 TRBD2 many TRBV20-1 TGCAGTGCTAGCAAAGCGGGAACCTACAATGAGCAGTTCTTC CSASKAGTYNEQFF
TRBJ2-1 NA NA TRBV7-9 TGTGCCAGCAGCTTAGAATTAGGGGAGTCCTACAATGAGCAGTTCTTC CASSLELGESYNEQFF
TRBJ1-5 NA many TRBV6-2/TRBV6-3 TGTGCCAGCAATCGGACGCCGAGCCGCAATCAGCCCCAGCATTTT CASNRTPSRNQPQHF
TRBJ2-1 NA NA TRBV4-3 TGCGCCAGCAGCCAAGACAGAGGCGACTCCTACAATGAGCAGTTCTTC CASSQDRGDSYNEQFF
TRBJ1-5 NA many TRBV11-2 TGTGCCAGCAGCTTGAACGTCGGTCAGCCCCAGCATTTT CASSLNVGQPQHF
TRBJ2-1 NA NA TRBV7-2 TGTGCCAGCAGCGCAACGCAGGGTGAGCAGTTCTTC CASSATQGEQFF
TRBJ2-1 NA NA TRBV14 TGTGCCAGCAGCCTCCTTGTGGGGGGATCCTACAATGAGCAGTTCTTC CASSLLVGGSYNEQFF
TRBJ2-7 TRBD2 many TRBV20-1 TGCAGTGCTAGGGACCCTGGCGGGAGCTCCTACGAGCAGTACTTC CSARDPGGSSYEQYF
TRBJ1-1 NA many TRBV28 TGTGCCAGCAGTTTGATGGGTAACCTGAACACTGAAGCTTTCTTT CASSLMGNLNTEAFF
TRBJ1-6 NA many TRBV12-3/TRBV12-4 TGTGCCAGCAGTTTGCGGCAGCCAAATTCACCCCTCCACTTT CASSLRQPNSPLHF
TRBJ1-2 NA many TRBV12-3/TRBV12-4 TGTGCCAGCACCGGGACATCCCCCCTCGTCTATGGCTACACCTTC CASTGTSPLVYGYTF
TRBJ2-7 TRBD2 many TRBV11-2 TGTGCCAGCAGCACGGGACTAGCTCTGGACGAGCAGTACTTC CASSTGLALDEQYF
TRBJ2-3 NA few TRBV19 TGTGCCAGTAGTTATAGCTCCGGAGCGCAGTATTTT CASSYSSGAQYF
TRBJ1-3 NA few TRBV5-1 TGCGCCAGCAGCCCTAATAGCCCGGGGTGGGTCTCTGGAAACACCATATATTTT CASSPNSPGWVSGNTIYF
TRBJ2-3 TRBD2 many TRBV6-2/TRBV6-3 TGTGCCAGCAGTTACAACGGGACTAGCGGGGTTTCAGATACGCAGTATTTT CASSYNGTSGVSDTQYF
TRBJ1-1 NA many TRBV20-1 TGCAGTGCTAGAGCTGGGGTGGGCACTGAAGCTTTCTTT CSARAGVGTEAFF
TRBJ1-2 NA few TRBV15 TGTGCCACCAGCAGAGATCGATATGGCTACACCTTC CATSRDRYGYTF
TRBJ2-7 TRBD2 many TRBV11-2 TGTGCCAGCAGCTTAGGGGCGGGAGCCGCCTACGAGCAGTACTTC CASSLGAGAAYEQYF
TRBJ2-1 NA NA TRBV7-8 TGTGCCAGCAGCCCAAACAGGGTTGGTTACAATGAGCAGTTCTTC CASSPNRVGYNEQFF
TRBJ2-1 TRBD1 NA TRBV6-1 TGTGCCAGCAGCTATGGACAGGGTTCGATCTTC CASSYGQGSIF
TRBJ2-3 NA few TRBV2 TGTGCCAGCAGTGGGGATCTCACAGATACGCAGTATTTT CASSGDLTDTQYF
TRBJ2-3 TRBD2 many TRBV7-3 TGTGCCAGCAGCTTGTGGGCTAGCGGGGGTAGCACAGATACGCAGTATTTT CASSLWASGGSTDTQYF
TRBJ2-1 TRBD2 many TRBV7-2 TGTGCCAGCAGCCCCGAACTACTAGCGGAGCAGGCAAATGAGCAGTTCTTC CASSPELLAEQANEQFF
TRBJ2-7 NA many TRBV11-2 TGTGCCAGCAGCCACTCGACTAGTTTCTACGAGCAGTACTTC CASSHSTSFYEQYF
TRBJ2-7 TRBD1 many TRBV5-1 TGCGCCAGCAGCTTCGAGGGGACAGGGCCCTACGAGCAGTACTTC CASSFEGTGPYEQYF
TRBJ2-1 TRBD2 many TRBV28 TGTGCCAGCAGTTTTACCCCCTGGGCTAGCGGGAGGACTGAGCAGTTCTTC CASSFTPWASGRTEQFF
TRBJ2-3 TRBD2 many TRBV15 TGTGCCACCAGCCTACTAGCGGGAGTGACAGATACGCAGTATTTT CATSLLAGVTDTQYF
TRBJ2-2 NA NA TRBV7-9 TGTGCCAGCAGCCCTTCAGGTCAGAACACCGGGGAGCTGTTTTTT CASSPSGQNTGELFF
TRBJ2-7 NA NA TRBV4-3 TGCGCCAGCAGCCCCACCCACGACAGAGAGCAGTACTTC CASSPTHDREQYF
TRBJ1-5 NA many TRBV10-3 TGTGCCATCAGTGAGTCCAGGGACATGAATCAGCCCCAGCATTTT CAISESRDMNQPQHF